This T cell receptor beta chain was identified in a study of blood T cell repertoires in COVID-19. Recovery meant two consecutive negative NP/OP PCR tests, professional clearance, or resolved symptoms. Sequenced by immunoSEQ multiplex PCR; TCRdb stores in-frame clones only, minus some. The profile shows approximately 250,000 clones, approximately 90% of them singletons. Looked up from germline, CDR1 is SGHTS and CDR2 is YDEGEE. Trimming removed 1 base from V and 7 bases from J; junction bases left unmatched: 18. This CDR3 has 18 amino acids. The receptor was isolated from a woman younger than 45 who had recovered from COVID-19. The V call is TRBV5-8, the J call TRBJ2-7, with 9 bases that match TRBD1. The sequenced sample was PBMCs or T cells enriched from blood (not recorded which). CDR3 nucleotide sequence: TGTGCCAGCAGCTTGAAGGCGCGTGGCGGGACAGGGTCGTCAGAGCAGTACTTC. Amino acids: CASSLKARGGTGSSEQYF. Full variable domain (remainder filled in from reference TRBV5-8 and TRBJ2-7): EAGVTQSPTHLIKTRGQQATLRCSPISGHTSVYWYQQALGLGLQFLLWYDEGEERNRGNFPPRFSGRQFPNYSSELNVNALELEDSALYLCASSLKARGGTGSSEQYFGPGTRLTVT.